This paragraph covers one T cell receptor beta chain sequence. The sample is drawn from a study of T cells in Graves' hyperthyroidism and ophthalmopathy. Study background: Peripheral blood samples were taken at initial diagnosis, prior to any treatment.

Template material for amplifying TCR beta CDR3 regions consisted of RNA transcripts. TCR CDR3 regions were first amplified by RT-PCR with HTBI primers. TCRdb itself ran the multiplex PCR reads through MiXCR, one entry per CDR3 protein. This table has under 400,000 distinct CDR3 sequences, approximately 17% appearing once. Stability of Graves' hyperthyroidism was defined as absent ophthalmopathy progression within 18 months. Per the germline V gene, CDR1 is SGHTS and CDR2 is YDEGEE. CDR3 length: 15 amino acids. With V trimmed by 4 bases and J by 2 bases, 5 bases remained unmatched. The clonotype was recovered from a man aged 25 to 40 with Graves' hyperthyroidism. Sequenced input: blood. This chain links TRBV5-8 with TRBJ2-7, with 11 bases matching TRBD2. The CDR3 here is CASSPGLAEAYEQYF. As DNA, the CDR3 is TGTGCCAGCAGCCCGGGACTAGCGGAAGCCTACGAGCAGTACTTC.